The source of this T cell receptor (beta chain) is a study of T cell responses to AZD1222 COVID-19 vaccine (dated by TCRdb to the early 2020s). In terms of the full investigation: A total of about 240 trial participants underwent TCR sequencing, of whom 207 received two doses of AZD1222 and about 25 received two doses of the MenACWY control vaccine. Trial participants were enrolled by age into 18-55, 56-69 and 70-plus year subgroups, with roughly 150, 30 and 60 TCR-sequenced participants respectively. On the study overall, not on this receptor specifically: Because no samples from the day 14 peak response were available, repertoires could be characterized only after the peak T cell response. Most participants were white British and females outnumbered males, and the authors suggested that clonal diversity may have been underestimated. After two AZD1222 doses, both the breadth and the depth of spike-specific TCRs were significantly higher than at day 0 and than in MenACWY recipients. Conclusions about previously exposed vaccinees are limited because only five to seven AZD1222 recipients were SARS-CoV-2 seropositive at baseline. In the small 56-69-year group, the increase in depth fell short of significance, most likely because of low power. The whole spike protein was spanned by vaccine-associated CD4 TCRs, and dominant responses were seen in regions 160-218 and 743-854. Reportedly, almost half of the unique spike-specific TCRs recognized epitopes lying outside the regions that are mutated in the B.1.351 and B.1.1.7 variants.

The CDR3 regions of human TCRbeta chains were analyzed by immunosequencing. The paper's data handling went like this. TCRs in the repertoires were matched against a reference library of SARS-CoV-2-specific TCRs that had been generated with the MIRA antigen-specificity platform. Breadth was defined as the fraction of unique TCRs that were SARS-CoV-2-associated. Depth was defined as the fraction of total T cells that were SARS-CoV-2-associated. Each spike-specific TCR was assigned to its reactive spike region and to a CD4 or CD8 class using the MIRA data. Log10-transformed breadth and depth values were compared by one-way ANOVA with Sidak's multiple comparisons tests. What TCRdb holds here is the immuneACCESS table cut down to in-frame rearrangements. Part of the clones is not present; checked against another copy, under half of the missing clones reflect an unresolved V gene, and the others are unexplained. V and J calls and clone size are given by that table; D and trimming were obtained from the DNA. The sample yields 120,000 to 150,000 clones; around nine tenths were counted once. Approximately 3% of the sample rests with the top ten.

As for this clone: This clone's antigen is unknown. No much larger clone exists at a distance of one base, and base qualities are not known.

The sample's time point label is to be understood as: baseline before first vaccination. The sample's treatment or condition label, in plain terms: meningococcal conjugate vaccine given as trial control. Samples from vaccinated people were obtained from the UK trials COV001 and COV002, which included a single-blind randomized controlled phase 2/3 trial of AZD1222 (ChAdOx1 nCoV-19) in healthy adults. For TCRbeta chain sequencing, PBMC samples from trial participants were taken at day 0 and at day 28 after the second dose. Material: peripheral blood, obtained on day 0 of MenACWY control vaccination. This clonotype was sampled from an adult in good health.

Here is the DNA: TGTGCCATCAGTGGCGGGCCGAACACTGAAGCTTTCTTT. Its protein is CAISGGPNTEAFF. The rearrangement combines TRBV10-3 with TRBJ1-1, with the D gene not clear enough to name. Reading from cysteine to phenylalanine, the CDR3 counts 13 amino acids. The only DNA kept is the CDR3, 39 bases in frame from the first base. CDR1 and CDR2, looked up from the germline V gene, are ENHRY and SYGVKD. Trimming takes 4 bases from V and 1 base from J, and the germline ends sit 7 bases apart.